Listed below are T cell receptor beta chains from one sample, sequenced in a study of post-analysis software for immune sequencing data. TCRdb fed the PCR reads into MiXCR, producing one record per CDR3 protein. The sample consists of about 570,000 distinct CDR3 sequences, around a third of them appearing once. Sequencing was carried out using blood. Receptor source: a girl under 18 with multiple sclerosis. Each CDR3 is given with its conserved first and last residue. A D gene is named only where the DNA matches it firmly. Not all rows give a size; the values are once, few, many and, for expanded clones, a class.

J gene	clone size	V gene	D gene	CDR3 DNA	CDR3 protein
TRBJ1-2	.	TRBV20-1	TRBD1	TGCAGTGCTAGCGGGGGACAGGGGGCCCTTTGGGATGGCTACACCTTC	CSASGGQGALWDGYTF
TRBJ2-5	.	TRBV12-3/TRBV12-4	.	TGTGCCAGCGGTCGGGACTGGATTCAAGAGACCCAGTACTTC	CASGRDWIQETQYF
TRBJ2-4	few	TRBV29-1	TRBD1	TGCAGCGTTTTTCAGGACAGGGAAAACATTCAGTACTTC	CSVFQDRENIQYF
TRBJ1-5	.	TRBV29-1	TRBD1	TGCAGCGGGCCGGACAGGGGCTCTCAGCCCCAGCATTTT	CSGPDRGSQPQHF
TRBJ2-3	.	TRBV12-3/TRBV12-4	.	TGTGCCAGCAGCCGACTAGGAGGCACAGATACGCAGTATTTT	CASSRLGGTDTQYF
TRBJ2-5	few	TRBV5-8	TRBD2	TGTGCCAGCAGCTTGGCTCATCTAGCGGGGTCAACGGGAGAGACCCAGTACTTC	CASSLAHLAGSTGETQYF
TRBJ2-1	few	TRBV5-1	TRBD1	TGCGCCAGCAGCTTGGAGGGGGCCTGGTACAATGAGCAGTTCTTC	CASSLEGAWYNEQFF
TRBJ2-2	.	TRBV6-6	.	TGTGCCAGCAGCCACCCGGGACTGAACACCGGGGAGCTGTTTTTT	CASSHPGLNTGELFF
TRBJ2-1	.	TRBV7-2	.	TGTGCCAGCAGCTTTTCAGGGGGGCCTTACAATGAGCAGTTCTTC	CASSFSGGPYNEQFF
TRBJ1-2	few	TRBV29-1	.	TGCAGCACTAAGGGGGGAAACTATGGCTACACCTTC	CSTKGGNYGYTF
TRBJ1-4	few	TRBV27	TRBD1	TGTGCCAGCAGCGTACAGGGGAGTAATGAAAAACTGTTTTTT	CASSVQGSNEKLFF
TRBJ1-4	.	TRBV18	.	TGTGTCAGCTCACCACCGGGATATCAGTGGACCAATGAAAAACTGTTTTTT	CVSSPPGYQWTNEKLFF
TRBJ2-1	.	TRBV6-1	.	TGTGCCAGCAGTGAGATTGGGCGGGCACGGAATGAGCAGTTCTTC	CASSEIGRARNEQFF
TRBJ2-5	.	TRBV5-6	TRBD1	TGTGCCAGCAGCGAGGACAGGTTGTACCAAGAGACCCAGTACTTC	CASSEDRLYQETQYF
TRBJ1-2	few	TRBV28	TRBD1	TGTGCCAGCAGTTCGGCGACAGGGTCTAACTATGGCTACACCTTC	CASSSATGSNYGYTF
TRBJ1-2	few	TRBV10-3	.	TGTGCCATCGCTGAGTCAGGGGACTATGGCTACACCTTC	CAIAESGDYGYTF
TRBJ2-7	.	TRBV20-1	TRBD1	TGCAGTGCTAGCGAAGGACAGGGCTATATCTACGAGCAGTACTTC	CSASEGQGYIYEQYF
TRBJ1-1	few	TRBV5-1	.	TGCGCCAGCAGCTTCGACGGACCGAACACTGAAGCTTTCTTT	CASSFDGPNTEAFF
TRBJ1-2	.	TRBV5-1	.	TGCGCCAGCAGCGCTGACGGCAACTATGGCTACACCTTC	CASSADGNYGYTF
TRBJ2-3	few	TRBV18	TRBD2	TGTGCCAGCTCACAGGATACGCCGACTAGCGGATTCACAGATACGCAGTATTTT	CASSQDTPTSGFTDTQYF
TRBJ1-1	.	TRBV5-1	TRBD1	TGCGCCAGCAGCTCCGGACAGGGAGGTTCTTTCTTT	CASSSGQGGSFF
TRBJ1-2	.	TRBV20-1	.	TGCAGTGCTAGAGACCCGCGGGGAGACTATGGCTACACCTTC	CSARDPRGDYGYTF
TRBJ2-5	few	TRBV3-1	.	TGTGCCAGCAGCCATTTTGAAGAGACCCAGTACTTC	CASSHFEETQYF
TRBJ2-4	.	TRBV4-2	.	TGTGCCAGCAGCCAAGAGGCACTACTAGCCAAAAACATTCAGTACTTC	CASSQEALLAKNIQYF
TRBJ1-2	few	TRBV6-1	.	TGTGCCAGCATGGAACTTAACTATGGCTACACCTTC	CASMELNYGYTF
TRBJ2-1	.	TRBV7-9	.	TGTGCCAGCAGCTTACCCCTAATTGGGGAATGGGACAATGAGCAGTTCTTC	CASSLPLIGEWDNEQFF
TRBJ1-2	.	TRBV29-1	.	TGCAGCGTTGGGGGCAGAAACGACTATGGCTACACCTTC	CSVGGRNDYGYTF
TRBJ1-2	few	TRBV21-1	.	TGTGCCAGCATTTCCTGGGGGAAACAGGGGGACGGCTACACCTTC	CASISWGKQGDGYTF
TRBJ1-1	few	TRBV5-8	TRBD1	TGTGCCAGCAGCTCACCGAAACTGGACAGGGGAGGCACTGAAGCTTTCTTT	CASSSPKLDRGGTEAFF
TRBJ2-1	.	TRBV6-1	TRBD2	TGTGCCAGCAGTGAAGGGGGGCGGGGGGGTGAGCAGTTCTTC	CASSEGGRGGEQFF
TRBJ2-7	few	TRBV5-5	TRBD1	TGTGCCAGCAGCTTGGTGACAGGGGTAGGCGAGCAGTACTTC	CASSLVTGVGEQYF
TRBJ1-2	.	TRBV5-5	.	TGTGCCAGCAGCTTGGTGGGACAACCACGCGGGGGCTACACCTTC	CASSLVGQPRGGYTF
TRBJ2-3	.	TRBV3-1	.	TGTGCCAGCAGCCGGGCAGATGCGCAGTATTTT	CASSRADAQYF
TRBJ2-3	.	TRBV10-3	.	TGTGCCATCTCGGTATGGGGCACAGATACGCAGTATTTT	CAISVWGTDTQYF
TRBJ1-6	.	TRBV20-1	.	TGCAGTGCTAGGGTACCGTCAAATTCACCCCTCCACTTT	CSARVPSNSPLHF
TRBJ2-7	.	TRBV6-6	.	TGTGCCAGCAGTTCCGCCCAGGGCAGGGATCAGTACGAGCAGTACTTC	CASSSAQGRDQYEQYF
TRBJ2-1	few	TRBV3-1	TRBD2	TGTGCCAGCAGCCAAGATTTCGGCGGGGGGGCCATCAATGAGCAGTTCTTC	CASSQDFGGGAINEQFF
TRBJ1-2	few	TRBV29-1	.	TGCAGCGTTGAGCGGGTCTATGGCTACACCTTC	CSVERVYGYTF
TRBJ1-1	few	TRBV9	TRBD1	TGTGCCAGCAGCGCTTCACGGGACAGGGGGGCTGAAGCTTTCTTT	CASSASRDRGAEAFF
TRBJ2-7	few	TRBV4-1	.	TGCGCCAGCAGCCAACCTGGTAGCTCCTACGAGCAGTACTTC	CASSQPGSSYEQYF
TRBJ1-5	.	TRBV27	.	TGTGCCAGCAGTTTAAGCACACAGGGAAACACGCCCCAGCATTTT	CASSLSTQGNTPQHF